This T cell receptor beta chain appears in the sequencing data of a study of OX40 agonist ivuxolimab in advanced cancers. The CDR3 is 15 residues long. Germline CDR1 reads MNHEY; CDR2 reads SMNVEV (reference sequence). Germline trimming cut 5 bases from V and 1 base from J; bases unmatched to any gene: 4. Clones were sequenced by immunoSEQ multiplex PCR, and TCRdb holds only the in-frame ones, with some missing. This sample has 69,000 or so clones, with 75% to 90% found just once. This material consisted of CD4+ or CD8+ T cells sorted from blood, taken in a trial of the OX40 agonist ivuxolimab. The gene calls are TRBV27 and TRBJ2-2; 7 bases map to TRBD1. The receptor's source is an adult with an advanced solid tumor such as melanoma, head and neck, liver or kidney cancer. CDR3 nucleotides: TGTGCCAGCAGTCCCTCAGGGGGGAACACCGGGGAGCTGTTTTTT. It encodes CASSPSGGNTGELFF.